This TCR beta chain was sequenced in a study of immunodeficiency (dated by TCRdb to the late 2010s). Some background on the complete study: The repertoires were analyzed to search for VDJ recombination defects and oligoclonality. The investigation overall reported the following: V-J pairing and productive entropy of CD4+ T cells appeared to be similar between patients and controls. In the entropy comparisons of patients against healthy controls, patients were shown as n=3 (open circles), and an effect of thymic development was suggested only as a possibility. Based on top-100 and total clonotype frequencies, severe oligoclonality was found in patient CD8+ T cells but not in patient CD4+ T cells.

Comments on this clone: This clone's antigen is unknown. No base quality values were provided; no much bigger clone lies one nucleotide off.

Genomic DNA was isolated using the QIAamp DNA Blood Mini Kit and then sent out for immunoSEQ repertoire analysis. Using a standard quantity of genomic DNA template, multiplex PCR was run to amplify the CDR3 regions. PCR products were sequenced on an Illumina platform. Concerning the study's data processing: Alignment of sequences to a reference was performed, and V, D and J gene definitions were taken from IMGT. Closely related sequences were merged by a nearest-neighbor clustering algorithm so that PCR and sequencing errors were removed. V, D and J usage in productive unique and total sequences was analyzed using ImmunoSEQ Analyzer tools and R version 3.6.1. This immuneACCESS table, as held by TCRdb, lists in-frame sequences with V and J called but not all clones. Of the missing ones, under half trace to an unresolved V gene in checked studies; the others have no known cause. The D gene and trimming were derived from the DNA, and the V and J assignments and clone size from that table. The sample yields fewer than 5,000 clones; around nine tenths were counted once. Around 4.5% of the sample lies in the top ten.

CD3+CD4+ T cells were sorted from fresh PBMCs before TCR sequencing. Relative to germline, V is missing 4 bases and J is missing 2 bases, with 5 bases of the junction outside any gene match. Looking up the germline V gene yields CDR1 SNHLY and CDR2 FYNNEI. The CDR3 goes from the cysteine to the phenylalanine over 16 residues. The CDR3 DNA has 48 bases and is translated from base 1. This sequence was found in a human donor in good health. Sequences were obtained from CD4+ T cells from blood. The chain is assembled from TRBV2 and TRBJ2-3; 11 central bases correspond to TRBD2. The CDR3 in this case is CASSVVTSGITDTQYF. The DNA is as follows: TGTGCCAGCAGTGTCGTGACTAGCGGGATCACAGATACGCAGTATTTT. The variable domain in full, with residues beyond the CDR3 obtained from the reference TRBV2 and TRBJ2-3 genes, is EPEVTQTPSHQVTQMGQEVILRCVPISNHLYFYWYRQILGQKVEFLVSFYNNEISEKSEIFDDQFSVERPDGSNFTLKIRSTKLEDSAMYFCASSVVTSGITDTQYFGPGTRLTVL.